This TCR beta chain derives from a study of radiation and T cells in renal cell carcinoma (TCRdb year 2020). With regard to the full study: Samples were obtained from a clinical trial, in which 15 Gy stereotactic body radiation therapy was delivered to primary renal cell carcinomas and nephrectomy was performed 4 weeks later. TCR beta sequencing covered approximately 50 samples in total, comprising some 25 tumors and approximately 27 peripheral blood samples. Across all 50 or so samples, 4,000,000 or so unique CDR3 nucleotide sequences, encoding 2,658,974 unique CDR3 amino acid sequences, were identified.

The immunoSEQ kit was used, according to the manufacturer's recommendations, to generate TCR beta libraries from genomic DNA. Library preparation used a first multiplex PCR with proprietary primers, then a second PCR adding unique barcodes, with bead cleanups after each round. A positive control reaction and a negative control reaction, both provided in the kit, were run with every batch of samples. The final libraries were assessed on an Agilent 4200 TapeStation D1000 ScreenTape, pooled by volume, and quantified by qPCR. Sequencing ran on an Illumina NextSeq500 with a MidOutput 150-cycle cartridge, using 156 Read1 and 15 Index1 cycles with kit custom primers. The pooled library was loaded at approximately 0.92 pM, and about 20% PhiX control was spiked in. Under the source paper's analysis protocol: The vendor-processed data were analyzed in R, and a clonotype was defined as all T cells that share the same CDR3 nucleotide sequence. For clone abundance analyses, frequencies were normalized to the 10,000 most abundant clones per sample. Public T cell clones, which averaged fewer than five per sample, were excluded before analysis. Tumor-enriched clonotypes and baseline blood-enriched clonotypes were defined as those with an abundance difference of at least 32-fold between compartments. A beta-binomial differential abundance model was used to identify clonotypes that expanded or contracted between blood time points. The Baroni-Urbani and Buser coefficient was used to measure tumor-blood repertoire similarity, and groups were compared with two-tailed Wilcoxon tests in R. The clones in this table, taken by TCRdb from immuneACCESS, are in-frame only. Not every clone is retained; where verified, under half of the shortfall comes from an unresolved V gene, and the cause of the rest is unknown. That table supplies the V and J calls and clone size; D and trimming were determined from the DNA. This sample lists some 150,000 clones; about 91% were detected once. The top ten clonotypes cover 10% to 15% of the sample.

General findings and caveats noted by the study authors: An increase in top tumor clonotypes in blood was observed from baseline to 2 weeks post-radiation, followed by contraction by 4 weeks, which was taken to suggest transient expansion of tumor-resident clones. Effects of radiation dose or scheduling on the TCR repertoire could not be addressed with the single-armed trial design. Because no pretreatment tumor biopsies were available, whether clonotypes were present in the tumor at baseline could not be determined. Changes in the blood repertoire were not tracked past 4 weeks after treatment.

With regard to this clone: Its antigen remains unidentified. No clone much larger than this one lies a single base away; base qualities are absent.

In the paper's terms, the time point label means: blood 2 weeks post-SBRT. This specimen's treatment or condition label, interpreted: 15 Gy SBRT to primary tumor, nephrectomy 4 weeks later. Serial peripheral blood from radiation-treated patients was sampled at baseline, 2 weeks and 4 weeks after SBRT to track tumor-enriched clonotypes. Every patient had renal cell carcinoma of clear cell pathology. Genomic DNA for TCR sequencing was prepared using the QIAamp DNA Blood Mini Kit (Qiagen). The analyses included only samples that passed all quality control checks. This TCR was sampled from a woman aged 45 to 65 with renal cell carcinoma. Source: blood, taken from a patient whose treatment included radiotherapy and nephrectomy.

In nucleotides, the sequence is TGTGCCAGCAGCTTGATGTCGGGGCCTGGCGGGGAGCTGTTTTTT. This codes for CASSLMSGPGGELFF. The rearrangement joined TRBV7-9 to TRBJ2-2, with the D call tentatively TRBD1 or TRBD2, each fitting 5 bases. V was cut back by 3 bases and J by 7 bases, leaving a gap of 15 bases between them. For CDR1 and CDR2, the germline V gene (reference sequence) lists SEHNR and FQNEAQ. The CDR3 numbers 15 residues from cysteine through phenylalanine. The sequence is cut down to CDR3 DNA, 45 bases in frame from base 1.